The following is a TCR beta chain sequence with its context. This entry comes from a study of OX40 agonist ivuxolimab in advanced cancers. The overall study: The drug used for patients, ivuxolimab, was an agonistic anti-OX40 (CD134) antibody. Patients with hepatocellular carcinoma, melanoma, renal cell or head and neck cancer made up the dose-escalation patients.

The length of the CDR3 is 14 residues. V lost 0 bases and J lost 6; bases outside the gene matches: 0. The germline CDR1 and CDR2 sequences are SGHDT and YYEEEE. The repertoire was sequenced with immunoSEQ multiplex PCR; TCRdb's copy has only in-frame clones and lacks some. Of tens of thousands of clones in the sample, roughly nine tenths were seen once. The material sequenced was CD4+ or CD8+ T cells sorted from blood, taken in a trial of the OX40 agonist ivuxolimab. The receptor comes from an adult with an advanced solid tumor such as melanoma, head and neck, liver or kidney cancer. The rearrangement joins TRBV5-6 to TRBJ2-1; TRBD1 matches 10 bases. This CDR3 is CASSLGTGGNEQFF. Written as DNA, the CDR3 is TGTGCCAGCAGCTTGGGGACAGGGGGCAATGAGCAGTTCTTC.